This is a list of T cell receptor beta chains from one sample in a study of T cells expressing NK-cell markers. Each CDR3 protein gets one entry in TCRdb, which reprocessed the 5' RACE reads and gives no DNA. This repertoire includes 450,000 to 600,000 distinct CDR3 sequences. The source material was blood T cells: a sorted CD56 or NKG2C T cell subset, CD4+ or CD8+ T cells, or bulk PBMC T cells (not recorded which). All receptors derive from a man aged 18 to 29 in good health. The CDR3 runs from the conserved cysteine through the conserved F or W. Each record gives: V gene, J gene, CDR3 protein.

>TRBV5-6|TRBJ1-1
CASSFTGVGTTEAFF
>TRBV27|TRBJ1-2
CASSSPGQAGYTF
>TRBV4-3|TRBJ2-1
CASSQRGQITDEQFF
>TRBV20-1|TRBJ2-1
CSTPLTPVFGGEQFF
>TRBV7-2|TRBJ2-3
CASRSHHLQYF
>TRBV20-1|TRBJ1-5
CSARPPGPNSNQPQHF
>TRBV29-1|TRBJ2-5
CSVVRLAGVRQETQYF
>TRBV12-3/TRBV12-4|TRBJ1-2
CASSLRGFPGGYTF
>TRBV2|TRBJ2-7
CARSTDALIAGGPYEQYF
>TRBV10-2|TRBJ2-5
CASRQGGETQYF
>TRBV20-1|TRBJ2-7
CSVAGQGGYEQYF
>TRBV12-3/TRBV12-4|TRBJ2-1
CASRAGGFSYNEQFF
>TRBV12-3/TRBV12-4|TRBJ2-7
CASSPLRRSYEQYF
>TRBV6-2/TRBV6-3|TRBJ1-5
CASSRNPGSNQPQHF
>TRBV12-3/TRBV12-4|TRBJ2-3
CASGGGGGSPDTQYF
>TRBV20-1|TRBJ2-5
CSARGSAGGAETQYF